This T cell receptor (beta chain) derives from a study of cytomegalovirus exposure and HLA in healthy donors. Study-wide background: Findings of an earlier analysis included roughly 110 million unique TCR beta sequences from about 180 million T cells.

Each of the donors was a healthy bone marrow donor. This PCR relied on a set of 60 Vbeta primers and 13 Jbeta primers. Profiled with immunoSEQ multiplex PCR; TCRdb holds only in-frame clones, not every one. Of roughly 80,000 clones in the sample, about four fifths were seen once. The V gene end was trimmed by 3 bases and the J gene end by 2 bases; junction bases not matched to a gene: 4. The CDR3 runs to 15 residues. Germline-derived CDR1 and CDR2 are MGHRA and YSYEKL. The TCR originated in a woman aged 45-59 years in good health and CMV-seronegative. Sequencing was carried out using PBMCs. This rearrangement joins TRBV4-1 to TRBJ1-5; 7 nucleotides line up with TRBD1. For the CDR3, the DNA is TGCGCCAGCAGCCACAGGGGGTCCGGCAATCAGCCCCAGCATTTT. As protein: CASSHRGSGNQPQHF.